This T cell receptor (beta chain) derives from a study of PD-1 blockade in classical Hodgkin lymphoma. Time point given: cycle 4 day 1 (C4D1), after 6 weeks of nivolumab. No patient escaped relapse after autologous stem cell transplantation, and brentuximab vedotin exposure varied. This table comes from immunoSEQ multiplex PCR, and its TCRdb copy is limited to in-frame clones, with some not included. This repertoire shows 80,000 to 100,000 clones, around 93% found once; its top ten account for less than 2%. The specimen comprised peripheral blood mononuclear cells (PBMCs), sampled before the fourth cycle of nivolumab. The TCR originated in a human donor with classical Hodgkin lymphoma.

The CDR3, as DNA: TGTGCCAGCAGCGGCGGGACTAGCTACGAGCAGTACTTC. It encodes CASSGGTSYEQYF. This chain connects TRBV5-4 to TRBJ2-7; 8 bases line up with TRBD2. V shed 4 bases and J 3 bases; nucleotides not matched to a gene: 3. Germline lookup yields CDR1 SGHNT and CDR2 YYREEE (reference sequence). CDR3 size: 13 residues. The variable domain in full, with the rest retrieved from reference TRBV5-4 and TRBJ2-7, is ETGVTQSPTHLIKTRGQQVTLRCSSQSGHNTVSWYQQALGQGPQFIFQYYREEENGRGNFPPRFSGLQFPNYSSELNVNALELDDSALYLCASSGGTSYEQYFGPGTRLTVT.